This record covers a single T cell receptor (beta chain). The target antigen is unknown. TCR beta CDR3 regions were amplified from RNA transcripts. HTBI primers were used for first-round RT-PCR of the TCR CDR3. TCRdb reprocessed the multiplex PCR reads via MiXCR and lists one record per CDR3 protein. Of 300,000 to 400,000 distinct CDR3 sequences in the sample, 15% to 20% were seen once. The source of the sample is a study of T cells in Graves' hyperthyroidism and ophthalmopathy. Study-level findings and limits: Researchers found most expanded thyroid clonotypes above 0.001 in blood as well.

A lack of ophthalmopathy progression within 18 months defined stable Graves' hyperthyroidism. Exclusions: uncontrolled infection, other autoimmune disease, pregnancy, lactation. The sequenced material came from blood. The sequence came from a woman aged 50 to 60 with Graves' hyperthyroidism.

CDR3 sequence: CASSEGHSGNTIYF. DNA for the CDR3: TGTGCCAGCAGTGAGGGCCACTCTGGAAACACCATATATTTT. The chain uses TRBV2 and TRBJ1-3; D gene unclear. V was cut by 3 bases and J by 0 bases, with 6 bases left in between. This CDR3 has 14 residues. Germline CDR1 is SNHLY and CDR2 is FYNNEI.